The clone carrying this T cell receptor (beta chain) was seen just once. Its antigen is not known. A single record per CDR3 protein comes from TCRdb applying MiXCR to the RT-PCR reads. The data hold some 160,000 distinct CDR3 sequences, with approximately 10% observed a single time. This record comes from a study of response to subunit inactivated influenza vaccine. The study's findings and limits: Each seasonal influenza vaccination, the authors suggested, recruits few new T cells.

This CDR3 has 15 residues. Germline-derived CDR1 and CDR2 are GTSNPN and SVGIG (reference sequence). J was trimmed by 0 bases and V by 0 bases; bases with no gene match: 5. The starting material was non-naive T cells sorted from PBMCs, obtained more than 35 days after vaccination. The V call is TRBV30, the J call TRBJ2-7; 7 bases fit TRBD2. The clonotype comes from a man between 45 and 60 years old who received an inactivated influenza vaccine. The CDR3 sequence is CAWSVWGGSSYEQYF. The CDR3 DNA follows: TGTGCCTGGAGTGTATGGGGCGGGAGCTCCTACGAGCAGTACTTC.